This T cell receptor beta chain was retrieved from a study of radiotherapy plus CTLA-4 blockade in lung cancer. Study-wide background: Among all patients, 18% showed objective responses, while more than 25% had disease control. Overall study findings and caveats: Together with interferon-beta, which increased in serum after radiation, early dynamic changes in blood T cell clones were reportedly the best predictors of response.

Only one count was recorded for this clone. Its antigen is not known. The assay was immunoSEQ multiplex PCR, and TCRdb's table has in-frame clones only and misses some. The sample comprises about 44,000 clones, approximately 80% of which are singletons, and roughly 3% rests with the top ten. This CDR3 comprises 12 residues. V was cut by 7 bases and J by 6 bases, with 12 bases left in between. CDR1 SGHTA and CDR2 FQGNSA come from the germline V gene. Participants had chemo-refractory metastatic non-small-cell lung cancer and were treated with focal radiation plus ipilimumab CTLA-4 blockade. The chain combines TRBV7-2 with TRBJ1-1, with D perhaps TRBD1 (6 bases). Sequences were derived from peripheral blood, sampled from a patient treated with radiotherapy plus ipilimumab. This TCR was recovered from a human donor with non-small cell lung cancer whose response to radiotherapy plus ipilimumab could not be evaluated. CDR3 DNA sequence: TGTGCCAGCACCCCGGGGGGCCCTGAAGCTTTCTTT. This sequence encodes CASTPGGPEAFF.